The 2 T cell receptor beta chains below come from one sample, sequenced in a study of OX40 agonist ivuxolimab in advanced cancers. Generated by immunoSEQ multiplex PCR, the TCRdb table keeps only in-frame clones and is missing some. This sample has approximately 91,000 clones, with 80% to 90% found just once. The source was CD4+ or CD8+ T cells sorted from blood, collected in a trial of the OX40 agonist ivuxolimab. The source is an adult with an advanced solid tumor such as melanoma, head and neck, liver or kidney cancer.

The chain links TRBV5-1 to TRBJ1-1; D gene uncertain. CDR1 and CDR2 from the germline V gene are SGHRS and YFSETQ. Trimming pared 2 bases from V and 0 bases from J, leaving 5 bases between. This CDR3 comprises 13 residues. The CDR3 reads CASSFQMNTEAFF. The CDR3 nucleotides are TGCGCCAGCAGCTTCCAGATGAACACTGAAGCTTTCTTT.

The CDR3 coding sequence is TGTGCCAGCAGCTCCGGACCTCAGGGGTCGGGCACCGGGGAGCTGTTTTTT. Translated, it gives CASSSGPQGSGTGELFF. The V call is TRBV11-3, the J call TRBJ2-2; weak D call: TRBD1 (6 bases). The V gene lost 4 bases and the J gene lost 4 bases, with 19 bases spanning the gap. Looked up from germline, CDR1 is SGHNT and CDR2 is YENEEA. CDR3 length: 17 residues.